This T cell receptor (beta chain) was found in a study of blood T cell repertoires in COVID-19. Using immunoSEQ multiplex PCR, the repertoire was profiled, and TCRdb retains in-frame clones only, with some absent. Altogether about 86,000 clones are present, over 80% being singletons, with the ten largest covering approximately 34%. CDR1 MNHEY and CDR2 SVGAGI come from the germline V gene. CDR3 length: 13 residues. V was cut by 8 bases and J by 2 bases, with 12 bases left in between. The TCR sequence derives from a woman aged 80 or older with active or convalescent COVID-19. Source material: peripheral blood. J is TRBJ1-2 and V is TRBV6-5; tentatively, D is TRBD1 (5 bases). The CDR3 nucleotides are TGTGCCAGCGAAAGGGACTTCAACTATGGCTACACCTTC. This gives the protein CASERDFNYGYTF.